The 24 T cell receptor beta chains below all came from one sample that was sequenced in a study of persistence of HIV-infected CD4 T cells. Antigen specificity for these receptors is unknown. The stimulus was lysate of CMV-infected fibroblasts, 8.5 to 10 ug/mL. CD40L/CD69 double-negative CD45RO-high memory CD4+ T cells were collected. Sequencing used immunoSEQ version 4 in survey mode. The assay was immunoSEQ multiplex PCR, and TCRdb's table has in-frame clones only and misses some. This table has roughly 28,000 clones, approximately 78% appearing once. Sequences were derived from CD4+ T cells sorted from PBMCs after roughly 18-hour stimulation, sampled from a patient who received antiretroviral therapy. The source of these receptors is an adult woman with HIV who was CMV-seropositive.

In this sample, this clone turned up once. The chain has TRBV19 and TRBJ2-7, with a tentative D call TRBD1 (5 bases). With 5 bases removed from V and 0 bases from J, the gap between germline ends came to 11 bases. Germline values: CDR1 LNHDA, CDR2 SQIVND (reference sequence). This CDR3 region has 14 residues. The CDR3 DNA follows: TGTGCCAGTAGTGCTAGACAGCACTCCTACGAGCAGTACTTC. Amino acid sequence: CASSARQHSYEQYF.

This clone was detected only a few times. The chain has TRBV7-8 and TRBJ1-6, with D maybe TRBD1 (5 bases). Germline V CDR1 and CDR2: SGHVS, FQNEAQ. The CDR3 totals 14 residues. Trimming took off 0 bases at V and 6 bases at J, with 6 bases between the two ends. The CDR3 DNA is TGTGCCAGCAGCTTAGCGACAGCTAATTCACCCCTCCACTTT. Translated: CASSLATANSPLHF.

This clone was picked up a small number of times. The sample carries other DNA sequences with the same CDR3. The CDR3 is CAWSAGQDNSPLHF. As DNA, the CDR3 is TGTGCCTGGAGTGCCGGACAGGATAATTCACCCCTCCACTTT. The chain links TRBV30 to TRBJ1-6; 7 nucleotides line up with TRBD1. Germline-derived CDR1 and CDR2 are GTSNPN and SVGIG (reference sequence). J was trimmed by 5 bases and V by 1 base; bases with no gene match: 2. The CDR3 runs to 14 residues.

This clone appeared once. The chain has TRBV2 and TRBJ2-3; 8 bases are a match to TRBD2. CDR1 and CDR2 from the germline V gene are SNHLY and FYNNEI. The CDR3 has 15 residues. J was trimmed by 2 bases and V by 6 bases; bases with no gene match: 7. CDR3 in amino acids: CASSGARGVTDTQYF. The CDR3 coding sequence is TGTGCCAGCAGCGGGGCGCGGGGGGTCACAGATACGCAGTATTTT. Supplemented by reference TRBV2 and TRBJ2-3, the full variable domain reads EPEVTQTPSHQVTQMGQEVILRCVPISNHLYFYWYRQILGQKVEFLVSFYNNEISEKSEIFDDQFSVERPDGSNFTLKIRSTKLEDSAMYFCASSGARGVTDTQYFGPGTRLTVL.

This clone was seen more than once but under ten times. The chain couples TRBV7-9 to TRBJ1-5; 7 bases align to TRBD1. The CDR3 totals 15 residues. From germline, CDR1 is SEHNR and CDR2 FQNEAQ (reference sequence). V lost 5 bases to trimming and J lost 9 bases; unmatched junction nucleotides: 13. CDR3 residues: CASSAPTGPIGPQHF. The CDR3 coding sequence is TGTGCCAGCAGCGCACCGACAGGGCCCATAGGGCCCCAGCATTTT.

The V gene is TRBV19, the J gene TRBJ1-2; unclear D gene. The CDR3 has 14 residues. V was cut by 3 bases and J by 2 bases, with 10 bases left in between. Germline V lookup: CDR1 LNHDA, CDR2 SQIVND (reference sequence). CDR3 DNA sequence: TGTGCCAGTAGTATCTCGGCGGAGAACTATGGCTACACCTTC. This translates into CASSISAENYGYTF.

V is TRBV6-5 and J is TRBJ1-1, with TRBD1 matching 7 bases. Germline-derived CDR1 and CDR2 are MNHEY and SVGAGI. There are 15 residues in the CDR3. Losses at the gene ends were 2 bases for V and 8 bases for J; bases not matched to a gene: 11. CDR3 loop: CASSYPSTGPPEAFF. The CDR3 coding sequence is TGTGCCAGCAGTTACCCCTCGACAGGGCCCCCCGAAGCTTTCTTT.

CDR3 protein: CASSIGTSGGLYEQYV. For the CDR3, the DNA is TGCGCCAGCAGCATCGGGACTAGCGGGGGATTATACGAGCAGTACGTC. This sequence joins TRBV5-1 and TRBJ2-7; TRBD2 matches 14 bases. The CDR3 covers 16 residues. V was clipped by 4 bases and J by 4 bases; unmatched bases: 7. Germline CDR1 reads SGHRS; CDR2 reads YFSETQ.

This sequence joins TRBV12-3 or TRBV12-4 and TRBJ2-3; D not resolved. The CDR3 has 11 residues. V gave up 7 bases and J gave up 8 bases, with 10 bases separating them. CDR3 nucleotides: TGTGCCAGCATCCAGTTCGGTACGCAGTATTTT. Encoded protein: CASIQFGTQYF.

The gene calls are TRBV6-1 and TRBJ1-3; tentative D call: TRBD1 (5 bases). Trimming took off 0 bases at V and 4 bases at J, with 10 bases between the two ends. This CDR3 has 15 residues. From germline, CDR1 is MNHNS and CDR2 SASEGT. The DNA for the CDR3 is TGTGCCAGCAGTGAAGCGTCAAGGGGAGGAAACACCATATATTTT. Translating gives CASSEASRGGNTIYF.

The CDR3 sequence: CASSYSTVNTEAFF. The CDR3 DNA is TGTGCCAGCAGTTACTCGACTGTGAACACTGAAGCTTTCTTT. The rearrangement uses TRBV6-6 and TRBJ1-1; D is unresolved. Trimming shortened V by 0 bases and J by 0 bases, and 5 bases separated the two germline ends. Germline lookup yields CDR1 MNHNY and CDR2 SVGAGI (reference sequence). The CDR3 totals 14 residues.

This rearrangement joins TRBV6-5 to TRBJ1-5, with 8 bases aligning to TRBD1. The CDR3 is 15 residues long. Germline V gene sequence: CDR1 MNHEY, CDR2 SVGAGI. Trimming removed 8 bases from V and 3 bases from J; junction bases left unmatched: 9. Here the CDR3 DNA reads TGTGCCAGCCTTCCCGGACAGGGATTCAATCAGCCCCAGCATTTT. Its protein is CASLPGQGFNQPQHF.

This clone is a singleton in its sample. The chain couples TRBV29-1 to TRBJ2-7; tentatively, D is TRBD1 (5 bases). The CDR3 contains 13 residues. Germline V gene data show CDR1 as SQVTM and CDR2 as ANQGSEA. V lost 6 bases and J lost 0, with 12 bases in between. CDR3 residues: CSVVRQNSYEQYF. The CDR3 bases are TGCAGCGTAGTACGACAGAACTCCTACGAGCAGTACTTC.

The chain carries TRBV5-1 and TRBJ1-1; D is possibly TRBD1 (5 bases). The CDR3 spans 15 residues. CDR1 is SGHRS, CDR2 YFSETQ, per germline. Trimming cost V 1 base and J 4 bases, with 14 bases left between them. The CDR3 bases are TGCGCCAGCAGCTTGAGCGGAGGGGCTGGCACTGAAGCTTTCTTT. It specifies CASSLSGGAGTEAFF.

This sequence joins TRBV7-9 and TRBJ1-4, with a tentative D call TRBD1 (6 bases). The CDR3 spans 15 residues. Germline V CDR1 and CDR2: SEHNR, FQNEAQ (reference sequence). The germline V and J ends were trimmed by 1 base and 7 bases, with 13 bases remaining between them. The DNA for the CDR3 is TGTGCCAGCAGCTTAGGACAGGTCGGAGGTGAAAAACTGTTTTTT. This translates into CASSLGQVGGEKLFF.

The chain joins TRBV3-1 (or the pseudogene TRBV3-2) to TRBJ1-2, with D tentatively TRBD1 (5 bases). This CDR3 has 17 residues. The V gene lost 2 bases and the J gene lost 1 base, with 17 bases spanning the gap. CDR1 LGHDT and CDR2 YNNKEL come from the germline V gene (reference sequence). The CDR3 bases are TGTGCCAGCAGCCAATGGGGCAGGGAGAAAGATAACTATGGCTACACCTTC. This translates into CASSQWGREKDNYGYTF.

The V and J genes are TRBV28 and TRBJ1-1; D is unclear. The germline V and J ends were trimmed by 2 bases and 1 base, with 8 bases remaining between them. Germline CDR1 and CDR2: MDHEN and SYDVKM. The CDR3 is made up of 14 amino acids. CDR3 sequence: CASSLGPKNTEAFF. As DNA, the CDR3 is TGTGCCAGCAGTTTAGGCCCAAAGAACACTGAAGCTTTCTTT.

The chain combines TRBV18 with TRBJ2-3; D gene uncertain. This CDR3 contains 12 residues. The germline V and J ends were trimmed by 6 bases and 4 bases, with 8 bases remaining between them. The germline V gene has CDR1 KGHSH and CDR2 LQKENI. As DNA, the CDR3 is TGTGCCAGCTCGCCCCTCTCAGATACGCAGTATTTT. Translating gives CASSPLSDTQYF.

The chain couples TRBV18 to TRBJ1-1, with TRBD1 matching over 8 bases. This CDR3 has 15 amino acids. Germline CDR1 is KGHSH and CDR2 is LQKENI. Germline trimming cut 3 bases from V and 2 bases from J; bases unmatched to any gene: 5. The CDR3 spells CASSPTTGVNTEAFF. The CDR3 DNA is TGTGCCAGCTCACCTACGACAGGGGTAAACACTGAAGCTTTCTTT. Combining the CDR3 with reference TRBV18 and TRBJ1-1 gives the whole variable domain NAGVMQNPRHLVRRRGQEARLRCSPMKGHSHVYWYRQLPEEGLKFMVYLQKENIIDESGMPKERFSAEFPKEGPSILRIQQVVRGDSAAYFCASSPTTGVNTEAFFGQGTRLTVV.

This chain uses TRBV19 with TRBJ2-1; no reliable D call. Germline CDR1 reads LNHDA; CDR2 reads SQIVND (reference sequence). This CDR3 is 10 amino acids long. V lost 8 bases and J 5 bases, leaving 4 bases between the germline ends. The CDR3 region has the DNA TGTGCCAGTGGCCACAATGAGCAGTTCTTC. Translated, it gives CASGHNEQFF.

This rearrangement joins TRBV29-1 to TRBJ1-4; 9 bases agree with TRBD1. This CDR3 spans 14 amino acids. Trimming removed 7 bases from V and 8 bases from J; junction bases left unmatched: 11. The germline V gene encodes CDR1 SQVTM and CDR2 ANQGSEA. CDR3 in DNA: TGCAGCGCAAAACCGGGACAGGGTGGGGAAAAACTGTTTTTT. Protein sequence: CSAKPGQGGEKLFF. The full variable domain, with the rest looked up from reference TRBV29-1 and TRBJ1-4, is SAVISQKPSRDICQRGTSLTIQCQVDSQVTMMFWYRQQPGQSLTLIATANQGSEATYESGFVIDKFPISRPNLTFSTLTVSNMSPEDSSIYLCSAKPGQGGEKLFFGSGTQLSVL.

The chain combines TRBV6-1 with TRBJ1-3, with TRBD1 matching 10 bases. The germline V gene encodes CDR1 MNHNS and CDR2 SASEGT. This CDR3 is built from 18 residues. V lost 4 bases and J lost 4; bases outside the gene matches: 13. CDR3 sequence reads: CASSAIDRGLITGNTIYF. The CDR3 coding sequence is TGTGCCAGCAGTGCAATTGACAGGGGGCTCATCACGGGAAACACCATATATTTT.

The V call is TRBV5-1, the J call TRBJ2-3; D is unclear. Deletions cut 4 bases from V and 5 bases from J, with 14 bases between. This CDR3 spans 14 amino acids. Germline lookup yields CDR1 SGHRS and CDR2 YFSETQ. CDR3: CASSQNILGDTQYF. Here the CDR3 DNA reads TGCGCCAGCAGCCAAAACATCCTCGGAGATACGCAGTATTTT.

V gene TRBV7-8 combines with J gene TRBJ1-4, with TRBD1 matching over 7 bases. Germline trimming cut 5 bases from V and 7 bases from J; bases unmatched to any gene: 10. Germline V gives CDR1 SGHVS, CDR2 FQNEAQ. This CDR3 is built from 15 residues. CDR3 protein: CASSRTEGASEKLFF. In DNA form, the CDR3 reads TGTGCCAGCAGCCGTACTGAGGGGGCTAGTGAAAAACTGTTTTTT.